This entry concerns a single T cell receptor (beta chain). What it binds is unknown. Different DNA sequences within this sample yield the same CDR3. Sorted-subset replicate PCRs used around 200 ng DNA, about 30,000 T cell genomes. Profiling relied on immunoSEQ multiplex PCR, and the TCRdb table lists in-frame clones only, not all of them. The repertoire holds about 1 million clones, with approximately 76% as singletons. The CDR3 sequence is 13 residues long. CDR1 SGHNT and CDR2 YENEEA come from the germline V gene. Trimming pared 5 bases from V and 0 bases from J, leaving 6 bases between. The data originate from a study of shared clonotypes between healthy human individuals. Study-level results: The study found lower generation probabilities in non-shared clonotypes than in those shared by all four donors.

The V gene is TRBV11-3, the J gene TRBJ2-3; D ambiguous. What was sequenced was memory CD4+ T cells sorted from blood. Sample subset: CD45RA-negative fraction. The TCR originated in a man aged 18 to 30 in good health. Here the CDR3 reads CASSRRSTDTQYF. CDR3 in DNA: TGTGCCAGCAGCAGGCGGAGCACAGATACGCAGTATTTT.